This TCR beta chain was sequenced in a study of T-cell reconstitution after alpha-beta-depleted transplantation in children. CDR3 size: 12 residues. Between the trimmed V and J ends, which lost 3 bases and 6 bases, there was a span of 7 bases. The library targeted TCRbeta and was prepared with unique molecular identifiers. TCRdb called the PCR reads again in MiXCR, with one record for every CDR3 protein. The table has 330,000 or so distinct CDR3 sequences, approximately 10% seen once. Sequences were derived from PBMCs from the stem cell graft donor, sampled from the stem cell graft. The receptor's source is a human donor who donated a stem cell graft to a child with acute lymphoblastic leukemia. This chain links TRBV12-3 or TRBV12-4 with TRBJ2-3; D is unclear. In nucleotides, the CDR3 is TGTGCCAGCAGTTTTCCCAACGATACGCAGTATTTT. Translation: CASSFPNDTQYF.